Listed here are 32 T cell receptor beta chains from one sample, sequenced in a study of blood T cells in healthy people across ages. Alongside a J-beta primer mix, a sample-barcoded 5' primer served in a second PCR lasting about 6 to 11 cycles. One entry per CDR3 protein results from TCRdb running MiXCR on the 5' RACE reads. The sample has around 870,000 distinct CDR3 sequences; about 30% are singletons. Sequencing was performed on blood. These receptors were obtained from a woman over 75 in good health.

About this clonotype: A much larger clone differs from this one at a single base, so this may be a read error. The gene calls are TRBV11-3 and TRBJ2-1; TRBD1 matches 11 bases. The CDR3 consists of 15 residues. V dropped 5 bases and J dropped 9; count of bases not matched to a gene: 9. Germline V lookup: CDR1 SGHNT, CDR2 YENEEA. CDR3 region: CASSEGTGGRIEQFF. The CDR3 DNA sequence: TGTGCCAGCAGCGAAGGGACAGGGGGGCGGATTGAGCAGTTCTTC.

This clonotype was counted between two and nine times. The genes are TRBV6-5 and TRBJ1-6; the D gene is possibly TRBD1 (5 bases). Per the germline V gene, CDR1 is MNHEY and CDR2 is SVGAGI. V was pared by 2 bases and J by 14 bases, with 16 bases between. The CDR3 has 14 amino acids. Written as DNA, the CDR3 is TGTGCCAGCAGTTACGGAGAGGGGAGGGAGTCCCTCCACTTT. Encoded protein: CASSYGEGRESLHF.

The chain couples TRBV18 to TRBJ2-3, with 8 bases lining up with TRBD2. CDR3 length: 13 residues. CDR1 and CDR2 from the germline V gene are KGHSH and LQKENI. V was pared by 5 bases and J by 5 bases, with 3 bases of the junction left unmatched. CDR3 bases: TGTGCCAGCTCAATCCTAGCGGGAGATACGCAGTATTTT. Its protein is CASSILAGDTQYF.

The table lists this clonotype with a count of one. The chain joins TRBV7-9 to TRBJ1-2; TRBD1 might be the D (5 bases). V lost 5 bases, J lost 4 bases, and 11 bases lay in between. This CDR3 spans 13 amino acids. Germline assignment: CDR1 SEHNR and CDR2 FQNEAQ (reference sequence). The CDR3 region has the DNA TGTGCCAGCAGCCGAGGGGATAGCTATGGCTACACCTTC. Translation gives CASSRGDSYGYTF.

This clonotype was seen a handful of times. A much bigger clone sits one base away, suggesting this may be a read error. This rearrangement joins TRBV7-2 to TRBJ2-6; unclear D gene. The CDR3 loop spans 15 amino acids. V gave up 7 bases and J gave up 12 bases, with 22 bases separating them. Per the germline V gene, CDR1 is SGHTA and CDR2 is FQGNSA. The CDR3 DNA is TGTGCCAGCATCCGCATACCCGCTCGGAAAGTCGTCCTGACTTTC. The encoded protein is CASIRIPARKVVLTF. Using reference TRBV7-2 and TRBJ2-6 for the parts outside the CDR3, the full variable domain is GAGVSQSPSNKVTEKGKDVELRCDPISGHTALYWYRQSLGQGLEFLIYFQGNSAPDKSGLPSDRFSAERTGGSVSTLTIQRTQQEDSAVYLCASIRIPARKVVLTFGAGSRLTVL.

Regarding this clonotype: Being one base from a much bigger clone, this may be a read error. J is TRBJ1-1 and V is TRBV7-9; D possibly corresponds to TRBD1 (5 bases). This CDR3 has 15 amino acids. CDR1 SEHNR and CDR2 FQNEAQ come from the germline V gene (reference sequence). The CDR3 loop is CAGSFVRAGGTEAFF. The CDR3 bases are TGTGCCGGCAGCTTCGTCAGGGCGGGGGGCACTGAAGCTTTCTTT.

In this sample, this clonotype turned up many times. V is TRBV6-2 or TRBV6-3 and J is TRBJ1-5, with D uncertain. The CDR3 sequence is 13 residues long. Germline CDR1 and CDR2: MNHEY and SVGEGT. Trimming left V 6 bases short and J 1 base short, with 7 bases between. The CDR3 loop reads CASSLISNQPQHF. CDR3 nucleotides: TGTGCCAGCAGCCTGATAAGCAATCAGCCCCAGCATTTT.

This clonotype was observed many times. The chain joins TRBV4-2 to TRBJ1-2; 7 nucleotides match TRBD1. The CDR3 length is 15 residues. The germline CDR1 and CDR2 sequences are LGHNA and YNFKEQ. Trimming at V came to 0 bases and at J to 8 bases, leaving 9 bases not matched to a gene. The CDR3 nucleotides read TGTGCCAGCAGCCAAGACGGGACGCAGGGGGAAGGCTACACCTTC. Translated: CASSQDGTQGEGYTF.

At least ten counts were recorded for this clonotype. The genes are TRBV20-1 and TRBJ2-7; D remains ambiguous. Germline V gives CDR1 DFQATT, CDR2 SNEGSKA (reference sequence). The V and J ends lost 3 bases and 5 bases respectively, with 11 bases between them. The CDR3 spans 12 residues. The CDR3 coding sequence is TGCAGTGCTAGTCCAGGTAAAAACGAGCAGTACTTC. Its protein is CSASPGKNEQYF.

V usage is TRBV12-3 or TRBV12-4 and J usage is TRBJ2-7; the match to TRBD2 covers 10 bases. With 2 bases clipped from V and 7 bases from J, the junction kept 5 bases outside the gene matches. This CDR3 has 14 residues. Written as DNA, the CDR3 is TGTGCCAGCAGTTTAAGCGGGGGGGACCATGAGCAGTACTTC. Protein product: CASSLSGGDHEQYF.

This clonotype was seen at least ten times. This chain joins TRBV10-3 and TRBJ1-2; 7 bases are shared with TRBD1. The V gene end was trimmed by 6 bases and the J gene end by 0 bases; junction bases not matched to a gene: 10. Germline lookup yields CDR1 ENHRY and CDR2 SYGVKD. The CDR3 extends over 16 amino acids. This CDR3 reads CAISPGQRTTNYGYTF. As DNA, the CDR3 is TGTGCCATCAGCCCGGGACAGAGAACAACTAACTATGGCTACACCTTC.

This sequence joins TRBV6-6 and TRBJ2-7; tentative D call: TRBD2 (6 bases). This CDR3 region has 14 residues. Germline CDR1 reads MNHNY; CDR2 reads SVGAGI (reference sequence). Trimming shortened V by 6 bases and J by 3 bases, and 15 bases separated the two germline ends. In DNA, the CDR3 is TGTGCCAGCAGCCCGGGGGACCGGATCTACGAGCAGTACTTC. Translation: CASSPGDRIYEQYF.

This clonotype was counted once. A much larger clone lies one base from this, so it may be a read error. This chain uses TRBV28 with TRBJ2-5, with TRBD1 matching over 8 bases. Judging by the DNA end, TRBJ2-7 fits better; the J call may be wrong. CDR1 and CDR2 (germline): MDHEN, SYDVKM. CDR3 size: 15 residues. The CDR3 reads CASSFQGARGNEQYF. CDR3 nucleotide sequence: TGTGCCAGCAGTTTCCAGGGGGCCAGAGGAAACGAGCAGTACTTC.

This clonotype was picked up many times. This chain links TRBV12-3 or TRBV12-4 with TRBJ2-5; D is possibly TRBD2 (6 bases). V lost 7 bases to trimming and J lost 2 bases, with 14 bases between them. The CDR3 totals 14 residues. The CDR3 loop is CASTSGRSQETQYF. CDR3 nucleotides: TGTGCCAGCACCTCGGGGAGGAGTCAAGAGACCCAGTACTTC.

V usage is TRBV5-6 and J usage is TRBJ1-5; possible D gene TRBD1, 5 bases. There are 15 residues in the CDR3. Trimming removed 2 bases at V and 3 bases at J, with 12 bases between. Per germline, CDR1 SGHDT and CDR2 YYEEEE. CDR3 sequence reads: CASSFWGGINQPQHF. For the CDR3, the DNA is TGTGCCAGCAGCTTTTGGGGGGGAATCAATCAGCCCCAGCATTTT.

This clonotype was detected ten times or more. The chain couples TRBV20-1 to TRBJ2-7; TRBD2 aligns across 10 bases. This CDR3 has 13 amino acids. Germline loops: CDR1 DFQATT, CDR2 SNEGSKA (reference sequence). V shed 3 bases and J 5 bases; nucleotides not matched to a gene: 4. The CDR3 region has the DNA TGCAGTGCTAGGGGACTAGCGAACCACGAGCAGTACTTC. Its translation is CSARGLANHEQYF.

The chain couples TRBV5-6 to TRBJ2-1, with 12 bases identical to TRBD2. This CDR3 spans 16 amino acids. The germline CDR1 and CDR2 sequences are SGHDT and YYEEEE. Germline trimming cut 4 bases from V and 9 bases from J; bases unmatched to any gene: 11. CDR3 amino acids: CASSGGLAGTGAEQFF. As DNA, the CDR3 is TGTGCCAGCAGCGGCGGACTAGCGGGAACGGGTGCTGAGCAGTTCTTC. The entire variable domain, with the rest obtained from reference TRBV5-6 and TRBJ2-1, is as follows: DAGVTQSPTHLIKTRGQQVTLRCSPKSGHDTVSWYQQALGQGPQFIFQYYEEEERQRGNFPDRFSGHQFPNYSSELNVNALLLGDSALYLCASSGGLAGTGAEQFFGPGTRLTVL.

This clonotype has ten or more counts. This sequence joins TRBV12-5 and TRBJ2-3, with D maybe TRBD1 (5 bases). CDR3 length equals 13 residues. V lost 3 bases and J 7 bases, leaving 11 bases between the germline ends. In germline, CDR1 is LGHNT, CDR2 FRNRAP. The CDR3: CASGFARQNTQYF. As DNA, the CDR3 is TGTGCTAGTGGTTTTGCTAGACAGAATACGCAGTATTTT.

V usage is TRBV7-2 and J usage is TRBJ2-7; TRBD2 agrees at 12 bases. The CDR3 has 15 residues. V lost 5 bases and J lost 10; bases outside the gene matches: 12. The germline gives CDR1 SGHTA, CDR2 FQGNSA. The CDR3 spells CASSTLAGGQDTQYF. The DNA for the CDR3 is TGTGCCAGCAGCACCCTAGCGGGGGGGCAAGACACCCAGTACTTC.

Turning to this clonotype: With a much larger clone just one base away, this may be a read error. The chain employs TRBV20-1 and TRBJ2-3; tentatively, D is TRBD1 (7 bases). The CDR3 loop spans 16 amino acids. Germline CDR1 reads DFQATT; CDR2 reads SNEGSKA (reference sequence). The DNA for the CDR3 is TGCAGTGCTAGATCCGTTACAGGGGAGGTGGGAGATATGCAGTATTTT. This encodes CSARSVTGEVGDMQYF.

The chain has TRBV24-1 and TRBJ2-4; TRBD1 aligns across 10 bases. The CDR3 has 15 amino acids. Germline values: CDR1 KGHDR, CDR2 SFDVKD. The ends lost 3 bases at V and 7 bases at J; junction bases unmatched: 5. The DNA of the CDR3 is TGTGCCACCAGTGATGGGGACAGGGGAGCGAACATTCAGTACTTC. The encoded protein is CATSDGDRGANIQYF.

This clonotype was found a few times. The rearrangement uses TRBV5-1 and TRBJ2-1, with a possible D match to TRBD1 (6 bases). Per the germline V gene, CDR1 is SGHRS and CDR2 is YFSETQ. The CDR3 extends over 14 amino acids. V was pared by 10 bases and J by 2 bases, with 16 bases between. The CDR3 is CAGNGGTTYNEQFF. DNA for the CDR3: TGCGCCGGCAATGGGGGCACTACCTACAATGAGCAGTTCTTC.

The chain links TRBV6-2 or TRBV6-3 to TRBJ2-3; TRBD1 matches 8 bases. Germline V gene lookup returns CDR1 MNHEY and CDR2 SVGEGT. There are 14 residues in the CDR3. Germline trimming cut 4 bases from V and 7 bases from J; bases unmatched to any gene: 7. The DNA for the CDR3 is TGTGCCAGCAGTTTGCGGCAGGGGGCAAATACGCAGTATTTT. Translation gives CASSLRQGANTQYF.

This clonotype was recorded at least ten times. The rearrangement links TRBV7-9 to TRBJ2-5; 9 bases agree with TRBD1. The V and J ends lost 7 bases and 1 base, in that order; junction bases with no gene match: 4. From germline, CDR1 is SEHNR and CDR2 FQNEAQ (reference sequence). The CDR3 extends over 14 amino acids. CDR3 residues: CASMVGQGQETQYF. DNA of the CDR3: TGTGCCAGCATGGTGGGACAGGGCCAAGAGACCCAGTACTTC.

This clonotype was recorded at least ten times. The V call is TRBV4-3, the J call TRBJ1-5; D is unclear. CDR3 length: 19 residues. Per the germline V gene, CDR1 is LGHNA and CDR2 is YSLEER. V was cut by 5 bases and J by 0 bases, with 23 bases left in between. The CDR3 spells CASSGSKSVVGYSNQPQHF. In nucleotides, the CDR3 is TGCGCCAGCAGCGGATCGAAGAGCGTGGTCGGATATAGCAATCAGCCCCAGCATTTT.

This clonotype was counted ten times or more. The CDR3 protein is CASSHRQVPTTDTQYF. The CDR3 DNA is TGTGCCAGCAGTCACCGACAGGTCCCGACCACAGATACGCAGTATTTT. The chain uses TRBV12-3 or TRBV12-4 and TRBJ2-3, with D possibly matching TRBD1 (6 bases). Trimming stripped 5 bases from V and 2 bases from J, with 17 bases between. The CDR3 runs to 16 residues.

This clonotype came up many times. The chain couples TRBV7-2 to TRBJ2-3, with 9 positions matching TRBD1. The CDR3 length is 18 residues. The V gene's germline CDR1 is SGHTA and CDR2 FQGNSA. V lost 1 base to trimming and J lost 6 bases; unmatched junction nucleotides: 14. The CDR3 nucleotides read TGTGCCAGCAGCTTAGTTCCCTCGGGACAGGGTCCCACCGATACGCAGTATTTT. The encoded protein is CASSLVPSGQGPTDTQYF.

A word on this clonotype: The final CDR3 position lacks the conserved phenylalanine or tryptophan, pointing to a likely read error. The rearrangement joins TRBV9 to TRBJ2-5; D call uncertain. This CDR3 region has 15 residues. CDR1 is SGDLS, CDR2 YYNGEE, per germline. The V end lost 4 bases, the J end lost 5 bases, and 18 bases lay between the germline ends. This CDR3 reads CASSPSSRVSETQYV. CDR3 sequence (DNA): TGTGCCAGCAGCCCTTCCTCACGAGTTTCGGAGACCCAGTACGTC.

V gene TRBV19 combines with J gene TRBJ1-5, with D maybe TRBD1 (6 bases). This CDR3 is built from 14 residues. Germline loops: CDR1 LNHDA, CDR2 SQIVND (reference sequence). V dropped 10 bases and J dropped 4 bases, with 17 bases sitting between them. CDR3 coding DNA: TGTGCCACCGCCGAACAACAGGGAAATCAGCCCCAGCATTTT. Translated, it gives CATAEQQGNQPQHF. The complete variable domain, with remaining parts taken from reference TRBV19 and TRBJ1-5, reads DGGITQSPKYLFRKEGQNVTLSCEQNLNHDAMYWYRQDPGQGLRLIYYSQIVNDFQKGDIAEGYSVSREKKESFPLTVTSAQKNPTAFYLCATAEQQGNQPQHFGDGTRLSIL.

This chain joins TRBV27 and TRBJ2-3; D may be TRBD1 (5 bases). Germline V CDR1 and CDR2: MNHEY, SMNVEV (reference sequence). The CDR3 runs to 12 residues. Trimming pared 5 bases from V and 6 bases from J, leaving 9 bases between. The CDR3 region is CASSTTADTQYF. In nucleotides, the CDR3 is TGTGCCAGCAGTACGACAGCGGATACGCAGTATTTT.

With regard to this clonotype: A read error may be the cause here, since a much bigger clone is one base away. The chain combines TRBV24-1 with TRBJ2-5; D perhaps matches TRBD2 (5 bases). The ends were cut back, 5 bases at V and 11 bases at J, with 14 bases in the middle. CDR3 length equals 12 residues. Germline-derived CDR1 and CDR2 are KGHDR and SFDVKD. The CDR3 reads CATSASGSVQYF. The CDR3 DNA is TGTGCCACCAGTGCCTCTGGTAGCGTGCAGTACTTC.

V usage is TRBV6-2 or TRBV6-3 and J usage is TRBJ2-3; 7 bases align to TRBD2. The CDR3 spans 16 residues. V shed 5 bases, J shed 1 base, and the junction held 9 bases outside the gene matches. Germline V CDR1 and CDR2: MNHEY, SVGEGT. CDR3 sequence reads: CASSPQGGGGTDTQYF. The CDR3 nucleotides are TGTGCCAGCAGTCCCCAGGGTGGGGGGGGCACAGATACGCAGTATTTT.